The next 10 T cell receptor beta chains were all read from a single sample in a study of graft-versus-host responses after intestinal transplantation. Repertoires were generated with immunoSEQ multiplex PCR, while TCRdb's copy carries only in-frame clones and drops some. The sample includes about 88,000 clones, 75% to 90% of them seen just once. These receptors are not linked to any known antigen. Sequencing was performed on unstimulated CD4+ T cells sorted from spleen or lymph node cells, taken before intestinal transplant. The origin of the receptors is a human donor who received an intestinal transplant.

This sequence joins TRBV5-1 and TRBJ1-4; D is undetermined. CDR1 SGHRS and CDR2 YFSETQ come from the germline V gene. The V and J ends lost 4 bases and 3 bases respectively, with 16 bases between them. The CDR3 is 16 residues long. DNA for the CDR3: TGCGCCAGCAGCCCAGGAGGACCGACGGCTAATGAAAAACTGTTTTTT. Residues: CASSPGGPTANEKLFF. Full variable domain (remainder filled in from reference TRBV5-1 and TRBJ1-4): KAGVTQTPRYLIKTRGQQVTLSCSPISGHRSVSWYQQTPGQGLQFLFEYFSETQRNKGNFPGRFSGRQFSNSRSEMNVSTLELGDSALYLCASSPGGPTANEKLFFGSGTQLSVL.

This chain links TRBV14 with TRBJ1-4; D is perhaps TRBD1 (5 bases). The CDR3 has 15 amino acids. Trimming pared 1 base from V and 7 bases from J, leaving 13 bases between. Germline-derived CDR1 and CDR2 are SGHDN and FVKESK. The CDR3 region is CASSQAQGVSEKLFF. As DNA, the CDR3 is TGTGCCAGCAGCCAAGCGCAGGGTGTAAGTGAAAAACTGTTTTTT.

This clone has only one observation. V gene TRBV11-2 combines with J gene TRBJ2-5; TRBD2 matches at 8 bases. The CDR3 runs 17 residues. Germline-derived CDR1 and CDR2 are SGHAT and FQNNGV. J was trimmed by 3 bases and V by 1 base; bases with no gene match: 10. In DNA form, the CDR3 reads TGTGCCAGCAGCTTAGCCCTTCTTGGACTAGCAGAAGAGACCCAGTACTTC. Its translation: CASSLALLGLAEETQYF.

This chain uses TRBV6-6 with TRBJ1-1; D is unclear. The germline V gene has CDR1 MNHNY and CDR2 SVGAGI (reference sequence). CDR3 length: 13 residues. Trimming removed 0 bases from V and 6 bases from J, with 8 bases in between. CDR3 protein: CASSYSATAEAFF. CDR3 DNA: TGTGCCAGCAGTTACTCGGCCACAGCTGAAGCTTTCTTT.

This chain links TRBV13 with TRBJ2-7; 9 bases fit TRBD2. The germline V gene has CDR1 PRHDT and CDR2 FYEKMQ (reference sequence). The J segment lost 9 bases and the V segment lost 5 bases, leaving 8 bases of the junction unmatched. The CDR3 totals 13 residues. CDR3 region: CASSPQAGGGQYF. The CDR3 DNA is TGTGCCAGCAGCCCTCAAGCGGGGGGCGGGCAGTACTTC.

This clone was detected once. V usage is TRBV7-2 and J usage is TRBJ1-5, with D unresolved. V lost 5 bases and J 9 bases, leaving 20 bases between the germline ends. The CDR3 totals 15 residues. Germline assignment: CDR1 SGHTA and CDR2 FQGNSA. The CDR3 region has the DNA TGTGCCAGCAGCGAAGAGGGCACACGAACGCGGCCCCAGCATTTT. This encodes CASSEEGTRTRPQHF.

V usage is TRBV13 and J usage is TRBJ2-1, with 7 nucleotides matching TRBD2. CDR1 is PRHDT, CDR2 FYEKMQ, per germline (reference sequence). The CDR3 runs to 16 residues. Trimming took 4 bases from V and 4 from J; bases not matched to a gene: 10. CDR3 loop: CASSSLRSSGYNEQFF. DNA for the CDR3: TGTGCCAGCAGCTCCCTGCGCTCTAGCGGTTACAATGAGCAGTTCTTC.

The gene calls are TRBV5-1 and TRBJ1-6; 8 positions agree with TRBD1. The V gene's germline CDR1 is SGHRS and CDR2 YFSETQ. The CDR3 contains 15 residues. V was pared by 0 bases and J by 6 bases, with 2 bases of the junction left unmatched. In DNA, the CDR3 is TGCGCCAGCAGCTTGGAGACAGGGGTTAATTCACCCCTCCACTTT. Its protein is CASSLETGVNSPLHF.

Here the CDR3 DNA reads TGTGCCAGTAGCCCTCAGCGCTCAATATACGAGCAGTACTTC. Encoded protein: CASSPQRSIYEQYF. The chain uses TRBV19 and TRBJ2-7; D remains unclear. The V gene's germline CDR1 is LNHDA and CDR2 SQIVND (reference sequence). Trimming took off 6 bases at V and 4 bases at J, with 16 bases between the two ends. The CDR3 is 14 residues long.

J is TRBJ2-3 and V is TRBV9; D gene unclear. The germline V and J ends were trimmed by 4 bases and 4 bases, with 4 bases remaining between them. The CDR3 consists of 11 residues. Looked up from germline, CDR1 is SGDLS and CDR2 is YYNGEE. The CDR3 protein is CASSSADTQYF. CDR3 nucleotide sequence: TGTGCCAGCAGCTCTGCAGATACGCAGTATTTT. Full variable domain (missing parts from reference TRBV9 and TRBJ2-3): DSGVTQTPKHLITATGQRVTLRCSPRSGDLSVYWYQQSLDQGLQFLIQYYNGEERAKGNILERFSAQQFPDLHSELNLSSLELGDSALYFCASSSADTQYFGPGTRLTVL.